The source of this T cell receptor beta chain is a study of cytomegalovirus exposure and HLA in healthy donors (dated 2017 in TCRdb). With respect to the entire study: In an earlier analysis of approximately 500 of the donors, about 260 Gb of sequence data and 120 million or so unique TCR beta sequences from roughly 200 million T cells were reported. Around 300 gigabases of sequencing data and approximately 85 million unique TCR sequences were included in an early release covering roughly 600 HLA-typed donors. The genetic ancestry cluster associated with self-reported Caucasian donors included about four fifths of the 300 to 450 genotyped donors. The aim of the study was to test whether cataloging public T cell receptors could identify signatures of past pathogen exposure. The study used immunosequencing to profile the T cell repertoires of approximately 650 subjects and linked those repertoires to cytomegalovirus serostatus. Along with the roughly 710-subject first cohort, a separate validation cohort of over a hundred different subjects was used. High-throughput TCR immunosequencing, statistical association of individual TCRs with disease status, and machine learning were combined to predict cytomegalovirus infection status. A later analysis re-examined previously published TCR beta repertoires from several hundred donors and added high-resolution HLA genotyping to investigate patterns of TCR occurrence. In the later analysis, no new phenotypic data were used to find candidate immune exposures; instead, reliance was placed on TCR beta sequences and their occurrence across donors. To decide whether each TCR beta V gene segment behaved as functional or pseudogenic, an earlier analysis of some 580 of the donors relied on high-throughput TCR beta sequencing. Donor age, sex, ethnicity and CMV serostatus were collected together with the repertoire data. Genome-wide SNP genotypes for about 65% of the roughly 670 donors were used in a later genetic analysis, which treated that subset as a discovery cohort. Every repertoire in the discovery cohort had been generated on one and the same sequencing platform. HLA typing covered class I and class II loci at four-digit resolution. The number of donors typed differed by locus, with about 629-630 for A, B, C, DRB1 and DQB1, around 560 for DQA1, 600 to 610 for DPA1, and some 440 for DPB1. Because of strong linkage in the cohort, roughly five DR-DQ haplotypes were treated as single units for association and clustering. Among roughly 400 genotyped donors of the cohort, an average of about 240,000 unique TCR beta nucleotide sequences were sequenced per donor, roughly 20% of them non-productive. Study-wide conclusions, independent of this receptor: A later genetic analysis reported fewer N-insertions in productive TCRs among donors in an Asian-associated ancestry cluster than the approximately 670-donor mean. The study gave a list of about 170 TCR beta chains associated with cytomegalovirus. When HLA alleles, especially DR and DQ, strongly co-occurred, TCR associations were difficult to assign to individual alleles. V-gene and J-gene trimming of TCR beta chains was associated with a missense DCLRE1C variant in a later genetic analysis, and the association was replicated in an independent cohort. According to a later analysis, most CMV-associated TCR beta chains appeared to be HLA-restricted, and the HLA associations seemed to be driven largely by CMV exposure. The cohort was sequenced for TCR beta chains only, and without alpha or paired-chain data the features that could be detected were limited. A later analysis associated approximately 17,000 TCR beta sequences with specific HLA alleles at a false discovery rate of 0.05. Because counts were too low, roughly 17 rarely observed V segments, including chromosome 9 orphons, were left out of the earlier analysis of approximately 580 of the donors. In both the original and validation cohorts, the classifier was reported to diagnose cytomegalovirus status with high specificity and sensitivity. A few of the identified cytomegalovirus-associated TCR beta chains were confirmed in vitro to be specific for cytomegalovirus antigens. It was suggested by the authors that the approach could potentially be generalized to other disease states and immunological phenotypes. A cluster of highly shared sequence variants was judged likely to be a technical artifact of the sequencing pipeline. Sequencing depth was assumed to be roughly uniform across donors in the presence/absence analyses, though that assumption may not hold. A later analysis found that HLA-associated TCR beta chains were more clonally expanded and had lower generation probabilities than equally common non-associated chains. Correlated functional status among segregating V segments might be attributable to linkage disequilibrium, but an unknown experimental factor could not be ruled out. A further reported finding was that TCR beta sequences accurately predicted the HLA-A and HLA-B alleles for most subjects in the first cohort. The 87-base-pair reads could not distinguish some IMGT-functional V segments, including TRBV6-2 and TRBV6-3, so those segments were excluded. The only immune exposure information available for the cohort was CMV serostatus. In a later analysis, the rate of TCR association differed among HLA loci, with DRB1 alleles having the most associated TCRs and HLA-C alleles having the fewest. While some public TCRs were present in many individuals, most TCR sequences turned up only very rarely across donors. An earlier analysis of approximately 570 of the donors showed that most TCR beta V segments appeared in productive rearrangements either about 87% or about 30% of the time, which broadly matched IMGT annotations. Because some donors lacked HLA typing at each locus, the association tests relied only on the typed subset. According to a later analysis, parvovirus B19, influenza, CMV and Epstein-Barr virus appeared linked to several top co-occurrence clusters.

The protocol used for the library was the immunoSEQ multiplex PCR assay. The multiplex PCR relied on a mix of 60 forward primers for TCR Vbeta segments and 13 reverse primers for TCR Jbeta segments. The CDR3 region of rearranged TCR beta genes was amplified from genomic DNA by a multiplex PCR assay. Amplified TCR beta libraries were sequenced as 87-base-pair reads on the Illumina HiSeq System. Per the authors' processing: Across the 500 to 700 repertoires, a later analysis counted approximately 75 million unique TCR beta chains, roughly 11 million of which were shared by at least two donors. Raw reads were error-corrected and collapsed into unique sequences by a nearest-neighbor algorithm in which closely related sequences were merged to remove PCR and sequencing errors. V, D and J gene segments were assigned by aligning CDR3 sequences to IMGT reference sequences. For a sequence to be retained, a match of at least six nucleotides was required to both a V gene segment and a J gene segment. A rearrangement counted as productive if the CDR3 had no stop codons and remained in frame with V and J, and every other rearrangement counted as non-productive. CDR3 was defined by IMGT convention, running from the second conserved V-encoded cysteine to the conserved J-encoded phenylalanine. The earlier analysis of 500 to 600 of the donors excluded sequences that lacked an unambiguous match to a single V gene segment. In an earlier analysis of almost 600 of the donors, a V segment was called functional when productive rearrangements were above 56.7%, and segregating when the standard deviation between donors exceeded 5%. To diagnose cytomegalovirus status from the catalog of TCR beta chain sequences, a statistical classification framework was built. A later analysis assigned V and J genes by comparing TCR nucleotide sequences with IMGT/GENE-DB human TR gene sequences. A later analysis assigned CDR3 sequences and most-parsimonious VDJ recombination scenarios with the TCRdist pipeline. A later analysis defined each TCR beta chain by its CDR3 amino acid sequence plus V-gene family, and excluded reads lacking a unique V-gene family. As a way to deal with suspected cross-contamination and a sequencing artifact, a later analysis dropped under 600 nucleotide sequences that were highly shared and had low generation probability. A later analysis calculated a clonal expansion index for each public chain from normalized within-repertoire ranks of inferred template counts. In a later analysis, generation probabilities were computed with a VDJ recombination model fitted to out-of-frame rearrangements, and the resulting probabilities were checked against IGoR. In a later analysis, TCR-TCR, TCR-HLA and TCR-CMV co-occurrence was scored with hypergeometric tests, and a repertoire-size bias correction was applied to TCR pairs. To estimate false discovery rates, a later analysis permuted the HLA or CMV assignments 20 times. In a later analysis, co-occurring TCRs were grouped using DBSCAN, and TCRdist sequence similarity was added for clustering within HLA-allele-positive subsets. Repertoires with fewer than 30,000 or more than 120,000 public chains were left out of co-occurrence clustering, as were five repertoires with anomalous nucleotide sharing. The clones in this table, taken by TCRdb from immuneACCESS, are in-frame only. Not every clone is retained; where verified, under half of the shortfall comes from an unresolved V gene, and the cause of the rest is unknown. That table furnishes V, J and clone size, whereas the DNA furnished D and trimming. The sample yields 130,000 or so clones; over 60% were counted once. The top ten clonotypes cover over 0.8% of the sample.

The cohort comprised 710 or so healthy bone marrow donors. All cohort members were sampled while nominally healthy, although unrecorded immune exposures were likely present. The donor was CMV seronegative and was included in the group of 352 seronegative cohort members. Every donor gave a peripheral blood sample, and the peripheral blood mononuclear cells from that sample were used for TCR beta sequencing. Genomic DNA was extracted from the blood cell samples with the Qiagen DNeasy Blood Extraction Kit. In its sample, this clone was seen many times. There is no known antigen for this receptor. No base quality values were provided; no much bigger clone lies one nucleotide off. The CDR3 spans 14 residues, from the cysteine through the phenylalanine. The DNA shown is the 42-base CDR3, in frame from base 1. Trimming at the junction amounts to 2 bases on V and 0 bases on J, and the germline ends lie 6 bases apart. CDR1 and CDR2 are read off the germline V gene as MDHEN and SYDVKM.

Sequenced: PBMCs. Rearrangement joined TRBV28 to TRBJ2-3, with TRBD1 tentatively as D gene (6 bases match). The receptor's source is a woman aged 60-70 years in good health and CMV-seronegative. The CDR3 protein: CASSLGGSTDTQYF. The bases are TGTGCCAGCAGTTTAGGGGGCAGCACAGATACGCAGTATTTT.